This passage covers 28 T cell receptor beta chains from one sample sequenced in a study of T cell responses to AZD1222 COVID-19 vaccine. TCRdb's copy holds only in-frame clones and misses some; the assay was immunoSEQ multiplex PCR. The sample shows tens of thousands of clones, just over 90% of them seen only once. Specimen: peripheral blood, collected on day 0 of AZD1222 vaccination. These receptors all stem from an adult in good health.

The chain joins TRBV7-8 to TRBJ2-7, with D uncertain. The CDR3 has 15 amino acids. The V end was cut by 3 bases, the J end by 3 bases, with 15 bases between. Germline V gives CDR1 SGHVS, CDR2 FQNEAQ. Here the CDR3 DNA reads TGTGCCAGCAGCTTCACTCCGGATCTGGGCTACGAGCAGTACTTC. Protein: CASSFTPDLGYEQYF.

This clone was detected only once. This sequence joins TRBV7-2 and TRBJ2-1, with 11 positions matching TRBD2. The CDR3 loop spans 16 amino acids. V trimming: 0 bases; J trimming: 3 bases; junction bases outside the gene matches: 1. Germline V gene lookup returns CDR1 SGHTA and CDR2 FQGNSA. CDR3 in amino acids: CASSLAGLAVYNEQFF. The CDR3 nucleotides are TGTGCCAGCAGCTTAGCGGGACTAGCGGTCTACAATGAGCAGTTCTTC.

The chain carries TRBV15 and TRBJ1-1, with TRBD1 matching 10 bases. Germline assignment: CDR1 LNHNV and CDR2 YYDKDF (reference sequence). This CDR3 has 17 residues. After removal of 5 bases from V and 3 bases from J, the junction contained 12 bases not matched to a gene. Written as DNA, the CDR3 is TGTGCCACCAGCGAGACAGGGGGCGCGACGTGGTACACTGAAGCTTTCTTT. Translation gives CATSETGGATWYTEAFF.

The sample holds one count of this clone. The chain couples TRBV7-2 to TRBJ1-2, with D hard to call. V was cut by 5 bases and J by 8 bases, with 18 bases left in between. The CDR3 has 14 residues. Germline CDR1 SGHTA, CDR2 FQGNSA. As DNA, the CDR3 is TGTGCCAGCAGCATCCGGGCTTCCGCTGGGGGCTACACCTTC. Its protein product is CASSIRASAGGYTF.

The J gene is TRBJ2-5, the V gene TRBV19, with D possibly matching TRBD2 (6 bases). Germline assignment: CDR1 LNHDA and CDR2 SQIVND (reference sequence). V lost 6 bases and J 4 bases, leaving 15 bases between the germline ends. The CDR3 extends over 14 amino acids. The CDR3 spells CASSPTGVRETQYF. The CDR3 DNA is TGTGCCAGTAGCCCAACGGGGGTAAGAGAGACCCAGTACTTC.

This clone was observed a single time. The chain employs TRBV4-3 and TRBJ1-6, with TRBD1 as a possible D gene (5 bases). Germline V gene sequence: CDR1 LGHNA, CDR2 YSLEER. V was shortened by 0 bases and J by 10 bases, with 16 bases between the two germline ends. The CDR3 sequence is 16 residues long. This chain's CDR3 is CASSQEASRVSSPLHF. For the CDR3, the DNA is TGCGCCAGCAGCCAAGAAGCGAGCAGGGTGAGCTCACCCCTCCACTTT.

The chain employs TRBV6-5 and TRBJ1-5, with TRBD1 matching 7 bases. The trim removed 6 bases at V and 3 bases at J, leaving 8 bases unmatched. This CDR3 region has 15 residues. The V gene's germline CDR1 is MNHEY and CDR2 SVGAGI. In DNA form, the CDR3 reads TGTGCCAGCAGCCCCAACAGGGGAAACAATCAGCCCCAGCATTTT. This translates into CASSPNRGNNQPQHF.

This chain connects TRBV5-1 to TRBJ1-3; D may be TRBD1 (5 bases). The V gene's germline CDR1 is SGHRS and CDR2 YFSETQ. The CDR3 has 16 residues. With 4 bases removed from V and 0 bases from J, the gap between germline ends came to 14 bases. This CDR3 is CASSPNRRSSGNTIYF. CDR3 nucleotides: TGCGCCAGCAGCCCGAACAGGAGAAGCTCTGGAAACACCATATATTTT.

The chain joins TRBV28 to TRBJ2-7; D not resolved. The germline V gene encodes CDR1 MDHEN and CDR2 SYDVKM. The CDR3 has 12 residues. V was cut by 1 base and J by 6 bases, with 7 bases left in between. DNA of the CDR3: TGTGCCAGCAGTTTATACCGGTCCGAGCAGTACTTC. Protein product: CASSLYRSEQYF.

The rearrangement joins TRBV4-2 to TRBJ2-2; D unresolved. CDR1 LGHNA and CDR2 YNFKEQ come from the germline V gene. The ends were cut back, 4 bases at V and 7 bases at J, with 7 bases in the middle. The CDR3 length is 12 residues. The CDR3 region is CASSPQVGELFF. CDR3 bases: TGTGCCAGCAGCCCCCAGGTCGGGGAGCTGTTTTTT.

The sample holds one count of this clone. The CDR3 protein is CASSSPGQGSFEAFF. Here the CDR3 DNA reads TGTGCCAGCAGCAGCCCGGGACAGGGAAGTTTTGAAGCTTTCTTT. V is TRBV7-6 and J is TRBJ1-1, with 9 bases identical to TRBD1. J was trimmed by 7 bases and V by 5 bases; bases with no gene match: 11. The CDR3 runs 15 residues. CDR1 is SGHVS, CDR2 FNYEAQ, per germline.

The V gene is TRBV10-3, the J gene TRBJ1-2, with D possibly being TRBD1 (5 bases). This CDR3 contains 11 residues. V was clipped by 4 bases and J by 6 bases, with 6 bases between them. The germline CDR1 and CDR2 sequences are ENHRY and SYGVKD. The CDR3, as DNA: TGTGCCATCAGTGTGGGGGATGGCTACACCTTC. Residues: CAISVGDGYTF.

This clone was seen once. The CDR3 reads CASSPRQIQETQYF. The CDR3, as DNA: TGTGCCAGCAGTCCAAGACAGATCCAAGAGACCCAGTACTTC. This chain links TRBV3-1 (or the pseudogene TRBV3-2) with TRBJ2-5; D is perhaps TRBD1 (5 bases). The germline V gene has CDR1 LGHDT and CDR2 YNNKEL (reference sequence). V gave up 6 bases and J gave up 1 base, with 12 bases separating them. The CDR3 has 14 amino acids.

For the CDR3, the DNA is TGTGCCAGCAGCGAACGGTCGACAGGGGCGGGGAATGAGCAGTTCTTC. Amino acids: CASSERSTGAGNEQFF. The gene calls are TRBV9 and TRBJ2-1, with TRBD1 identical over 8 bases. CDR1 is SGDLS and CDR2 is YYNGEE in the germline V gene. This CDR3 is built from 16 residues. V dropped 3 bases and J dropped 7; count of bases not matched to a gene: 12. Supplemented by reference TRBV9 and TRBJ2-1, the full variable domain reads DSGVTQTPKHLITATGQRVTLRCSPRSGDLSVYWYQQSLDQGLQFLIQYYNGEERAKGNILERFSAQQFPDLHSELNLSSLELGDSALYFCASSERSTGAGNEQFFGPGTRLTVL.

The chain employs TRBV27 and TRBJ1-4; the D gene is possibly TRBD1 (5 bases). Germline CDR1 MNHEY, CDR2 SMNVEV (reference sequence). This CDR3 contains 14 residues. V gave up 3 bases and J gave up 6 bases, with 11 bases separating them. The CDR3 DNA reads TGTGCCAGCAGTTTTGTTGGGGCATATGAAAAACTGTTTTTT. This encodes CASSFVGAYEKLFF. Full variable domain (rest looked up from reference TRBV27 and TRBJ1-4): EAQVTQNPRYLITVTGKKLTVTCSQNMNHEYMSWYRQDPGLGLRQIYYSMNVEVTDKGDVPEGYKVSRKEKRNFPLILESPSPNQTSLYFCASSFVGAYEKLFFGSGTQLSVL.

The chain couples TRBV6-5 to TRBJ1-2; D is undetermined. Germline-derived CDR1 and CDR2 are MNHEY and SVGAGI. The CDR3 consists of 16 residues. Trimming took off 4 bases at V and 0 bases at J, with 15 bases between the two ends. The CDR3 sequence: CASSLTAYHANYGYTF. The CDR3 DNA is TGTGCCAGCAGTTTAACAGCTTACCACGCTAACTATGGCTACACCTTC.

The chain links TRBV28 to TRBJ1-5; no clear D gene. Germline V gives CDR1 MDHEN, CDR2 SYDVKM. The V gene lost 2 bases and the J gene lost 7 bases, with 9 bases spanning the gap. This CDR3 is built from 13 residues. CDR3 in amino acids: CASSLAPLQPQHF. CDR3 bases: TGTGCCAGCAGTTTAGCCCCTTTACAGCCCCAGCATTTT.

This chain links TRBV18 with TRBJ1-2; no definite D call. The V end lost 3 bases, the J end lost 8 bases, and 16 bases lay between the germline ends. Per the germline V gene, CDR1 is KGHSH and CDR2 is LQKENI. The CDR3 sequence is 14 residues long. The CDR3 loop is CASSPQSDPPGYTF. Written as DNA, the CDR3 is TGTGCCAGCTCACCGCAGTCAGACCCGCCGGGCTACACCTTC.

This rearrangement joins TRBV6-5 to TRBJ1-1, with D unclear. This CDR3 comprises 11 residues. The germline V gene has CDR1 MNHEY and CDR2 SVGAGI. The V end was cut by 10 bases, the J end by 1 base, with 7 bases between. CDR3 amino acids: CATIQNTEAFF. CDR3 nucleotides: TGTGCCACTATACAGAACACTGAAGCTTTCTTT.

This clone was recorded once. This chain links TRBV5-5 with TRBJ1-1; no firm D call. Trimming took 4 bases from V and 0 from J, leaving 19 bases between them. Looked up from germline, CDR1 is SGHKS and CDR2 is YYEKEE (reference sequence). This CDR3 has 17 residues. CDR3 protein: CASSPEGPLEMNTEAFF. The CDR3 DNA reads as TGTGCCAGCAGCCCCGAAGGGCCCTTAGAAATGAACACTGAAGCTTTCTTT.

The chain is built from TRBV14 and TRBJ2-2; TRBD1 matches at 9 bases. J gave up 4 bases and V 3 bases, and 6 bases lay outside the gene matches. CDR1 SGHDN and CDR2 FVKESK come from the germline V gene. This CDR3 spans 16 amino acids. DNA for the CDR3: TGTGCCAGCAGCCAGGGGACAGGGATCAGCACCGGGGAGCTGTTTTTT. Its translation is CASSQGTGISTGELFF.

The V gene is TRBV7-2, the J gene TRBJ2-7; 7 positions agree with TRBD1. After removal of 6 bases from V and 6 bases from J, the junction contained 8 bases not matched to a gene. Germline-derived CDR1 and CDR2 are SGHTA and FQGNSA. The CDR3 is 13 residues long. This CDR3 is CASSVRDSPEQYF. For the CDR3, the DNA is TGTGCCAGCAGTGTGAGGGACAGTCCCGAGCAGTACTTC.

The chain uses TRBV5-6 and TRBJ1-2; D remains unclear. The V end lost 4 bases, the J end lost 5 bases, and 9 bases lay between the germline ends. The CDR3 runs to 12 residues. Germline V CDR1 and CDR2: SGHDT, YYEEEE. The CDR3 DNA sequence: TGTGCCAGCAGCACCGGACCTTATGGCTACACCTTC. Amino acid sequence: CASSTGPYGYTF. Full variable domain (outside the CDR3, taken from reference TRBV5-6 and TRBJ1-2): DAGVTQSPTHLIKTRGQQVTLRCSPKSGHDTVSWYQQALGQGPQFIFQYYEEEERQRGNFPDRFSGHQFPNYSSELNVNALLLGDSALYLCASSTGPYGYTFGSGTRLTVV.

V usage is TRBV2 and J usage is TRBJ2-1, with 9 bases matching TRBD1. Germline V gene lookup returns CDR1 SNHLY and CDR2 FYNNEI. The V and J ends lost 6 bases and 7 bases, in that order; junction bases with no gene match: 1. The CDR3 runs 12 residues. In nucleotides, the CDR3 is TGTGCCAGCAGCGACAGGGGGAATGAGCAGTTCTTC. Translating gives CASSDRGNEQFF.

The rearrangement joins TRBV5-1 to TRBJ1-1; no definite D call. This CDR3 comprises 16 residues. Germline-derived CDR1 and CDR2 are SGHRS and YFSETQ. Trimming took off 4 bases at V and 6 bases at J, with 22 bases between the two ends. The CDR3 DNA reads TGCGCCAGCAGCCGTTCCCACCTTACACTAAACGCTGAAGCTTTCTTT. Translated: CASSRSHLTLNAEAFF.

The V call is TRBV4-3, the J call TRBJ2-1; 15 bases line up with TRBD2. J lost 12 bases, V lost 0 bases, and 12 bases had no gene match. The CDR3 extends over 18 amino acids. Germline CDR1 is LGHNA and CDR2 is YSLEER. The CDR3 DNA reads TGCGCCAGCAGCCAAGATTTTTCCGTGGGACTAGCGGGGGGTGGGCAGTTCTTC. Encoded protein: CASSQDFSVGLAGGGQFF.

V gene TRBV5-1 combines with J gene TRBJ1-2, with D perhaps matching TRBD1 (5 bases). Per the germline V gene, CDR1 is SGHRS and CDR2 is YFSETQ. The ends were cut back, 3 bases at V and 4 bases at J, with 13 bases in the middle. The CDR3 contains 14 residues. In DNA form, the CDR3 reads TGCGCCAGCAGCTCCAGACAGCCTTCCTATGGCTACACCTTC. This codes for CASSSRQPSYGYTF.

The gene calls are TRBV3-1 (or the pseudogene TRBV3-2) and TRBJ1-6; 10 nucleotides agree with TRBD1. This CDR3 contains 16 residues. CDR1 is LGHDT, CDR2 YNNKEL, per germline (reference sequence). The J segment lost 10 bases and the V segment lost 1 base, leaving 7 bases of the junction unmatched. CDR3 DNA: TGTGCCAGCAGCCAAGTGACAGGGGGCGCGAGATCACCCCTCCACTTT. Its translation: CASSQVTGGARSPLHF.